These T cell receptor beta chains were read from a single sample in a study of blood T cell repertoires in COVID-19. Repertoires were generated with immunoSEQ multiplex PCR, while TCRdb's copy carries only in-frame clones and drops some. The sample has 200,000 to 250,000 clones, 84% seen once. The specimen sequenced was peripheral blood. These receptors were taken from a man aged 30 to 39 with active or convalescent COVID-19. CDR3s include the opening cysteine and the closing phenylalanine or tryptophan. A D gene is named only where the DNA matches it firmly. For some rows the clone size is stated as once, few or many, or as a class when expanded; others skip it.

D gene | CDR3 length | clone size | J gene | V gene | CDR3 protein | CDR3 DNA
TRBD2 | 14 | - | TRBJ2-7 | TRBV5-1 | CASSGTSGPYEQYF | TGCGCCAGCAGCGGGACTAGCGGGCCGTACGAGCAGTACTTC
TRBD2 | 17 | - | TRBJ2-3 | TRBV11-2 | CASSSVALADRTDTQYF | TGTGCCAGCAGCTCGGTAGCACTAGCGGATCGCACAGATACGCAGTATTTT
TRBD2 | 17 | - | TRBJ2-5 | TRBV18 | CASSPRLAGGRQETQYF | TGTGCCAGCTCACCCCGACTAGCGGGGGGTCGTCAAGAGACCCAGTACTTC
- | 11 | - | TRBJ1-2 | TRBV28 | CASRGLYGYTF | TGTGCCAGCAGGGGCCTCTATGGCTACACCTTC
TRBD1 | 14 | - | TRBJ2-5 | TRBV5-1 | CASLGQGSGETQYF | TGCGCCAGCCTTGGACAGGGATCGGGAGAGACCCAGTACTTC
TRBD2 | 15 | - | TRBJ2-1 | TRBV5-1 | CASRDRLASDTEQFF | TGCGCCAGCAGGGATAGACTAGCGTCCGACACTGAGCAGTTCTTC
TRBD2 | 16 | few | TRBJ2-3 | TRBV4-3 | CASSQVSGVSTDTQYF | TGCGCCAGCAGCCAAGTTAGCGGGGTGAGCACAGATACGCAGTATTTT
- | 19 | - | TRBJ1-6 | TRBV14 | CASSQALATGTSYNSPLHF | TGTGCCAGCAGCCAAGCGTTAGCGACGGGTACCTCCTATAATTCACCCCTCCACTTT
TRBD1 | 15 | few | TRBJ1-2 | TRBV2 | CASSLTGGADYGYTF | TGTGCCAGCAGTTTGACAGGGGGCGCAGACTATGGCTACACCTTC
TRBD2 | 16 | - | TRBJ2-3 | TRBV7-2 | CASSLTSGTQADTQYF | TGTGCCAGCAGCTTGACTAGCGGAACCCAGGCAGATACGCAGTATTTT
TRBD2 | 15 | - | TRBJ2-3 | TRBV9 | CASSVEWRGTDTQYF | TGTGCCAGCAGCGTAGAGTGGCGGGGGACAGATACGCAGTATTTT
- | 13 | once | TRBJ2-5 | TRBV7-2 | CASSSPGRETQYF | TGTGCCAGCAGCTCTCCAGGGCGAGAGACCCAGTACTTC